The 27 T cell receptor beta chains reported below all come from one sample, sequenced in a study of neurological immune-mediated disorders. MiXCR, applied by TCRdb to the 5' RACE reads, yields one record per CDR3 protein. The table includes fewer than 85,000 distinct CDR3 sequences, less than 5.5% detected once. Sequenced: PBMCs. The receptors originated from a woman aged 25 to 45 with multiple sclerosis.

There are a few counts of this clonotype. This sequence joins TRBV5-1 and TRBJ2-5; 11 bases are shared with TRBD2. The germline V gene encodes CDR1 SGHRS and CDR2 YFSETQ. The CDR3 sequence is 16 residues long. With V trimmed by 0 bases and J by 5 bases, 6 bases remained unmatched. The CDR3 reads CASSLGILAGDETQYF. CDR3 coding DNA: TGCGCCAGCAGCTTGGGGATACTAGCGGGAGACGAGACCCAGTACTTC.

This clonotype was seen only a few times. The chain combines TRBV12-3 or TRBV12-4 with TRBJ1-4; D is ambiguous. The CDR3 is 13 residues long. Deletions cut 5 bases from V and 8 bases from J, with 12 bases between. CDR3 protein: CASSPGVREKLFF. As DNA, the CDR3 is TGTGCCAGCAGTCCTGGGGTTAGGGAAAAACTGTTTTTT.

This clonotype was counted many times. In DNA, the CDR3 is TGCAGTGCTAGCAGGGAGGATGAGCAGTTCTTC. Translated: CSASREDEQFF. The chain is built from TRBV20-1 and TRBJ2-1, with D tentatively TRBD2 (6 bases). CDR3 length equals 11 residues. Trimming removed 3 bases at V and 8 bases at J, with 8 bases between. Looked up from germline, CDR1 is DFQATT and CDR2 is SNEGSKA (reference sequence).

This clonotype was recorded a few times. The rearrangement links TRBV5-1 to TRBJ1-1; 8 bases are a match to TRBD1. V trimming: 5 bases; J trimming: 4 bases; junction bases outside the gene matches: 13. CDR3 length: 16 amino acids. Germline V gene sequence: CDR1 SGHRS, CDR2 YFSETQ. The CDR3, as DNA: TGCGCCAGCAGAGGTTTCTTAGGACAGGGTCGCACTGAAGCTTTCTTT. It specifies CASRGFLGQGRTEAFF.

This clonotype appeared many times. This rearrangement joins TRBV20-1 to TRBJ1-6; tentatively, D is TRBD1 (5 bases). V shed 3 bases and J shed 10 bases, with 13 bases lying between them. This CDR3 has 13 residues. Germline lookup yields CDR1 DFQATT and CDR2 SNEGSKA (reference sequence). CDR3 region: CSARNTGQSPLHF. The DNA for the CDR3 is TGCAGTGCTAGGAATACAGGACAATCACCCCTCCACTTT.

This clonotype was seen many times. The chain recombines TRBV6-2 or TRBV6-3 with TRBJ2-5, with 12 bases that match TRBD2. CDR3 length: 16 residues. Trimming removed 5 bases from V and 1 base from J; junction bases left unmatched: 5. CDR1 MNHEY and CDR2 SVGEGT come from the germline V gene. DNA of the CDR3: TGTGCCAGCAGTGCGCTAGCGGGGGGGCCCCAAGAGACCCAGTACTTC. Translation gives CASSALAGGPQETQYF.

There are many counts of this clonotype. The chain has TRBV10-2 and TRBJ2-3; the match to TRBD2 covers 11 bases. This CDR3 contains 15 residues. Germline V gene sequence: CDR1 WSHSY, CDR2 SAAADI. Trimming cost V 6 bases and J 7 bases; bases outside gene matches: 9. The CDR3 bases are TGCGCCAGCAGGACCACTAGCGGGAGAGGATATACGCAGTATTTT. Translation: CASRTTSGRGYTQYF.

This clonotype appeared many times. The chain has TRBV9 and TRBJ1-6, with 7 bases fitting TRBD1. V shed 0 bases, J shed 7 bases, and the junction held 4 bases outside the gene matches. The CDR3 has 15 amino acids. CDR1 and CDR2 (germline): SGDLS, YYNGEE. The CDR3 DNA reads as TGTGCCAGCAGCGTAGGGACGACAGGGAATTCACCCCTCCACTTT. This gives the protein CASSVGTTGNSPLHF. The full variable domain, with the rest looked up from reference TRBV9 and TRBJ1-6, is DSGVTQTPKHLITATGQRVTLRCSPRSGDLSVYWYQQSLDQGLQFLIQYYNGEERAKGNILERFSAQQFPDLHSELNLSSLELGDSALYFCASSVGTTGNSPLHFGNGTRLTVT.

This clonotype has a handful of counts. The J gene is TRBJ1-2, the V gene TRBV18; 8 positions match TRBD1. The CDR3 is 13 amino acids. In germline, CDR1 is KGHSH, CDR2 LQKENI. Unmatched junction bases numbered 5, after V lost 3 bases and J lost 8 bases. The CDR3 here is CASSPPQGGGYTF. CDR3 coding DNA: TGTGCCAGCTCACCTCCACAGGGGGGCGGCTACACCTTC.

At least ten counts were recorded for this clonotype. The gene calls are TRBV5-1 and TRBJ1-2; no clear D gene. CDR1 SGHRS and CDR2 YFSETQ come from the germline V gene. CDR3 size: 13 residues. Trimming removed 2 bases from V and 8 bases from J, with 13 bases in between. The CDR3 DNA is TGCGCCAGCAGCTTTACTAAAATGGAGGGCTACACCTTC. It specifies CASSFTKMEGYTF. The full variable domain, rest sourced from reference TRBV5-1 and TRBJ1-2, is KAGVTQTPRYLIKTRGQQVTLSCSPISGHRSVSWYQQTPGQGLQFLFEYFSETQRNKGNFPGRFSGRQFSNSRSEMNVSTLELGDSALYLCASSFTKMEGYTFGSGTRLTVV.

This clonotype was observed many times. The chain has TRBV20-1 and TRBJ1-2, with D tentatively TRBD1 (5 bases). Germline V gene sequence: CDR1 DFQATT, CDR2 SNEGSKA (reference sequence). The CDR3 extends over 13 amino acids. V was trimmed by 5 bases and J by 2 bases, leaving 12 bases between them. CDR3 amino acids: CSASGTSNYGYTF. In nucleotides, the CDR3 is TGCAGTGCTTCCGGGACGTCGAACTATGGCTACACCTTC.

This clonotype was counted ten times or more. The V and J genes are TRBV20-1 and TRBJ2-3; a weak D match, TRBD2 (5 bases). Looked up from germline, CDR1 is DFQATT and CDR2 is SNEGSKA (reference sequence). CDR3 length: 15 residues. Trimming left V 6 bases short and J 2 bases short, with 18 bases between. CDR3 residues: CSAFLGRADTDTQYF. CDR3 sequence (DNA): TGCAGTGCCTTCCTTGGGCGGGCCGACACAGATACGCAGTATTTT.

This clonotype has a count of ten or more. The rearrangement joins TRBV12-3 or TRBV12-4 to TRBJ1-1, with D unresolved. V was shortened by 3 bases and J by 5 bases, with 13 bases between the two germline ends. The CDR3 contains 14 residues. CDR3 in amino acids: CASSFYQEGTEAFF. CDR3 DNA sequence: TGTGCCAGCAGTTTTTATCAAGAGGGAACTGAAGCTTTCTTT.

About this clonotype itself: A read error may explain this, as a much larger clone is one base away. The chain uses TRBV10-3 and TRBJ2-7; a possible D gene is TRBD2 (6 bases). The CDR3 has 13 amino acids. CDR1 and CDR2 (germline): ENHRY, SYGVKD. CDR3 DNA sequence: TGTGCCTCCACTCCCGGGGGAACCGAAGAGCAGTGCTTC. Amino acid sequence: CASTPGGTEEQCF.

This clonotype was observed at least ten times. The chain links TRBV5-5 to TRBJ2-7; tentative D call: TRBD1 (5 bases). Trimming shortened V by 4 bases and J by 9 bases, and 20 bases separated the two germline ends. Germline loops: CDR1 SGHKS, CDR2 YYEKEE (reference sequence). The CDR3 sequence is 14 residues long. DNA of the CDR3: TGTGCCAGCAGCCCCCTTATGATAGGGGAAGCGCAGTACGTC. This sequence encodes CASSPLMIGEAQYV.

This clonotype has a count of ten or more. In nucleotides, the CDR3 is TGCGCCAGCAGCTTGACGGGACAGCTGAACACTGAAGCTTTCTTT. Translated: CASSLTGQLNTEAFF. The chain recombines TRBV5-1 with TRBJ1-1, with 7 nucleotides matching TRBD1. V lost 1 base, J lost 0 bases, and 3 bases stayed unmatched. Germline values: CDR1 SGHRS, CDR2 YFSETQ. The CDR3 loop spans 15 amino acids.

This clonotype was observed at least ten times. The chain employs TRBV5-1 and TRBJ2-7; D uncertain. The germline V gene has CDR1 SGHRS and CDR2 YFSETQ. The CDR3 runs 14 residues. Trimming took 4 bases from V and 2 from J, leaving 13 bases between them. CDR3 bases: TGCGCCAGCAGCCCCGAACCGGGCCCCTACGAGCAGTACGTC. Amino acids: CASSPEPGPYEQYV.

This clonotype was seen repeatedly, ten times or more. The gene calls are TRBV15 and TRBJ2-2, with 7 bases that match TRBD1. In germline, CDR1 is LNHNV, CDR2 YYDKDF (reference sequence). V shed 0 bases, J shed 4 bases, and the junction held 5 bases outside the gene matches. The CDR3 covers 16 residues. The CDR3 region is CATSRETGLGTGELFF. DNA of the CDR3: TGTGCCACCAGCAGAGAGACAGGGCTTGGCACCGGGGAGCTGTTTTTT.

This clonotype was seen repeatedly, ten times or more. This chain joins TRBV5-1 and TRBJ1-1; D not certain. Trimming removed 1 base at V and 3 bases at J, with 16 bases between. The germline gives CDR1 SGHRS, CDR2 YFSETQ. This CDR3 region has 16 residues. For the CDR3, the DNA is TGCGCCAGCAGCTTGTTACGTTCCCCTCGGGACACTGAAGCTTTCTTT. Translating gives CASSLLRSPRDTEAFF.

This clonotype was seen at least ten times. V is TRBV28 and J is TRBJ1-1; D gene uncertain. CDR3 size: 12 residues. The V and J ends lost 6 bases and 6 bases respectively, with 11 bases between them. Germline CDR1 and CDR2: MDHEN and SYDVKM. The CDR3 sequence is CASSLGWAEAFF. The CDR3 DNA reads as TGTGCCAGCAGCCTCGGTTGGGCTGAAGCTTTCTTT. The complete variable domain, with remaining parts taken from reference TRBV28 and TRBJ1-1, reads DVKVTQSSRYLVKRTGEKVFLECVQDMDHENMFWYRQDPGLGLRLIYFSYDVKMKEKGDIPEGYSVSREKKERFSLILESASTNQTSMYLCASSLGWAEAFFGQGTRLTVV.

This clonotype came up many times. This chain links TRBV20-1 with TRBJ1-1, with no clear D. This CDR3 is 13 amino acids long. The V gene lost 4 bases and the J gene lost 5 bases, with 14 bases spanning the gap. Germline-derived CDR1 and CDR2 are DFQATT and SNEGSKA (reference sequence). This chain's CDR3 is CSAKLPGETEAFF. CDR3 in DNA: TGCAGTGCTAAACTACCTGGGGAGACTGAAGCTTTCTTT.

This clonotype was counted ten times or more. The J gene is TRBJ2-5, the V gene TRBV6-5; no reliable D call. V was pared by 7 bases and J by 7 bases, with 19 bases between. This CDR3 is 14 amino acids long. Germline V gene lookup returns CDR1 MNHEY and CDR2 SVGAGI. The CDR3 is CASTPADQARTQYF. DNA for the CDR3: TGTGCCAGCACCCCTGCAGACCAGGCCCGGACCCAGTACTTC.

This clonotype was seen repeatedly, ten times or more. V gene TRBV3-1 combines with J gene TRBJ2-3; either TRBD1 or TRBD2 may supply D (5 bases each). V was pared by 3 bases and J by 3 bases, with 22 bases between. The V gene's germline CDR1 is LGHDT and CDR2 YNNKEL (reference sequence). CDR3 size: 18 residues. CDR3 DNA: TGTGCCAGCAGCCACTCCTCGGGGACCGCCCAGCGGACAGATACGCAGTATTTT. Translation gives CASSHSSGTAQRTDTQYF.

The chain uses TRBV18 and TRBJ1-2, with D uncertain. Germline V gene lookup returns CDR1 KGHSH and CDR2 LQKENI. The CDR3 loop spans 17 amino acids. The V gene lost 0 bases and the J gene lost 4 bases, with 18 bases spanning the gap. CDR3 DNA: TGTGCCAGCTCACCACCCGTGTTGGACCCGGGCTTCTATGGCTACACCTTC. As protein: CASSPPVLDPGFYGYTF.

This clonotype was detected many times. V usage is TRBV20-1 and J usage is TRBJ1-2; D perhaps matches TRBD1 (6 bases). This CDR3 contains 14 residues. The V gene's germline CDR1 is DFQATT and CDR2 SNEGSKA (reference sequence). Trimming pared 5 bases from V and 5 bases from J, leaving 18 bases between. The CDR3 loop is CSAPGAIEIYGYTF. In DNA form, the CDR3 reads TGCAGTGCTCCAGGGGCGATCGAGATTTATGGCTACACCTTC.

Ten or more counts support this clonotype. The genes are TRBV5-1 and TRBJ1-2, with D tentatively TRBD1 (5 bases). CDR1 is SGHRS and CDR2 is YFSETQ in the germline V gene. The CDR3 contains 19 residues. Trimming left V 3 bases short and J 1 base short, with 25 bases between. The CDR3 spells CASSSDGRTPGEYNYGYTF. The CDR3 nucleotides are TGCGCCAGCAGCTCCGACGGACGGACCCCGGGGGAATATAACTATGGCTACACCTTC.

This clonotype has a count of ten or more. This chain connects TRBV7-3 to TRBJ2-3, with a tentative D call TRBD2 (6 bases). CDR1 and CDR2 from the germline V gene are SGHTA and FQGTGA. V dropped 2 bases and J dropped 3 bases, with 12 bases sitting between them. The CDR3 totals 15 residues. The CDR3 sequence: CASSLGGVATDTQYF. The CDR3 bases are TGTGCCAGCAGCTTAGGAGGGGTTGCTACAGATACGCAGTATTTT. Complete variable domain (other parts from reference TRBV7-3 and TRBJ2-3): GAGVSQTPSNKVTEKGKYVELRCDPISGHTALYWYRQSLGQGPEFLIYFQGTGAADDSGLPNDRFFAVRPEGSVSTLKIQRTERGDSAVYLCASSLGGVATDTQYFGPGTRLTVL.